The 8 T cell receptor beta chains reported below all come from one sample, sequenced in a study of cytomegalovirus exposure and HLA in healthy donors. 13 Jbeta primers and 60 Vbeta primers were used for the PCR. The repertoire was sequenced with immunoSEQ multiplex PCR; TCRdb's copy has only in-frame clones and lacks some. The sample features around 140,000 clones, with under 2% in its top ten. What was sequenced was PBMCs. The receptor source for this set is a woman aged 40 to 55 in good health and CMV-seronegative.

This chain joins TRBV9 and TRBJ2-3; tentatively, D is TRBD1 (6 bases). The germline V gene encodes CDR1 SGDLS and CDR2 YYNGEE. The CDR3 has 16 amino acids. V dropped 4 bases and J dropped 6 bases, with 21 bases sitting between them. The CDR3 here is CASSWKAGEVLDTQYF. The CDR3 DNA reads as TGTGCCAGCAGCTGGAAGGCAGGGGAAGTCTTGGATACGCAGTATTTT.

The rearrangement joins TRBV5-6 to TRBJ1-6, with TRBD1 matching over 8 bases. Trimming took 4 bases from V and 7 from J; bases not matched to a gene: 10. The CDR3 covers 16 residues. CDR1 and CDR2 from the germline V gene are SGHDT and YYEEEE. The CDR3, as DNA: TGTGCCAGCAGCCTACGCCCAGGGGGCATGAATTCACCCCTCCACTTT. Its translation: CASSLRPGGMNSPLHF. Together with reference TRBV5-6 and TRBJ1-6, the CDR3 gives the full variable domain: DAGVTQSPTHLIKTRGQQVTLRCSPKSGHDTVSWYQQALGQGPQFIFQYYEEEERQRGNFPDRFSGHQFPNYSSELNVNALLLGDSALYLCASSLRPGGMNSPLHFGNGTRLTVT.

Written as DNA, the CDR3 is TGTGCCAGCGCCTCAGGGAACACTGAAGCTTTCTTT. This translates into CASASGNTEAFF. The chain recombines TRBV25-1 with TRBJ1-1; D unresolved. V lost 8 bases and J 1 base, leaving 8 bases between the germline ends. This CDR3 spans 12 amino acids. CDR1 is MGHDK and CDR2 is SYGVNS in the germline V gene. Together with reference TRBV25-1 and TRBJ1-1, the CDR3 gives the full variable domain: EADIYQTPRYLVIGTGKKITLECSQTMGHDKMYWYQQDPGMELHLIHYSYGVNSTEKGDLSSESTVSRIRTEHFPLTLESARPSHTSQYLCASASGNTEAFFGQGTRLTVV.

The chain combines TRBV18 with TRBJ1-3; 7 nucleotides line up with TRBD1. Per the germline V gene, CDR1 is KGHSH and CDR2 is LQKENI. Unmatched junction bases numbered 8, after V lost 6 bases and J lost 0 bases. CDR3 length equals 16 residues. CDR3 amino acids: CASSSGTVSSGNTIYF. CDR3 nucleotide sequence: TGTGCCAGCTCTTCTGGGACAGTTTCCTCTGGAAACACCATATATTTT. Using reference TRBV18 and TRBJ1-3 for the parts outside the CDR3, the full variable domain is NAGVMQNPRHLVRRRGQEARLRCSPMKGHSHVYWYRQLPEEGLKFMVYLQKENIIDESGMPKERFSAEFPKEGPSILRIQQVVRGDSAAYFCASSSGTVSSGNTIYFGEGSWLTVV.

This chain joins TRBV7-2 and TRBJ2-7; maybe TRBD2 (5 bases). V gave up 3 bases and J gave up 6 bases, with 6 bases separating them. Per the germline V gene, CDR1 is SGHTA and CDR2 is FQGNSA. CDR3 length: 11 amino acids. CDR3 in amino acids: CASSFRGEQYF. CDR3 sequence (DNA): TGTGCCAGCAGCTTCCGGGGCGAGCAGTACTTC.

V usage is TRBV10-3 and J usage is TRBJ1-1; TRBD1 is a possible D gene (5 bases). CDR3 length: 15 residues. CDR1 is ENHRY, CDR2 SYGVKD, per germline. Trimming removed 3 bases from V and 0 bases from J, with 11 bases in between. CDR3 loop: CAISEQEGMNTEAFF. The CDR3 nucleotides are TGTGCCATCAGTGAACAGGAAGGAATGAACACTGAAGCTTTCTTT.

J is TRBJ1-3 and V is TRBV15; D gene uncertain. Germline V lookup: CDR1 LNHNV, CDR2 YYDKDF (reference sequence). The CDR3 sequence is 15 residues long. V lost 5 bases to trimming and J lost 2 bases, with 13 bases between them. The CDR3 region has the DNA TGTGCCACCAGCGGGCCCTCCCCGCCTGGAAACACCATATATTTT. It specifies CATSGPSPPGNTIYF.

The chain employs TRBV9 and TRBJ1-3, with 8 bases fitting TRBD1. V shed 3 bases, J shed 5 bases, and the junction held 4 bases outside the gene matches. Germline lookup yields CDR1 SGDLS and CDR2 YYNGEE. This CDR3 contains 14 residues. CDR3 protein: CASSGDRGRNTIYF. The CDR3 bases are TGTGCCAGCAGCGGAGACAGGGGTAGAAACACCATATATTTT.